One TCR beta chain is described in this entry. Its matching antigen is unknown. This entry is derived from a study of cytomegalovirus exposure and HLA in healthy donors. Study findings and constraints: Analyses of presence and absence presupposed an approximately uniform sequencing depth across donors. According to reports, the classifier identified cytomegalovirus status with high specificity and sensitivity. The majority of TCR sequences were rare, yet some public TCRs appeared in many donors. Available immune exposure information covered CMV serostatus only.

PCR involved 60 Vbeta and 13 Jbeta primers. Libraries were prepared by immunoSEQ multiplex PCR; TCRdb keeps only in-frame clonotypes and omits some of them. Among over 85,000 clones listed, around four fifths were seen once. Germline V gives CDR1 MNHNY, CDR2 SVGAGI (reference sequence). This CDR3 region has 15 residues. V dropped 4 bases and J dropped 8; count of bases not matched to a gene: 10. The rearrangement links TRBV6-6 to TRBJ2-3, with 9 bases identical to TRBD2. Sequencing was carried out using PBMCs. The receptor comes from a man in his forties in good health and CMV-seronegative. Here the CDR3 DNA reads TGTGCCAGCAGTTCGCTAGCGGGGAGGCAGGGTACGCAGTATTTT. It specifies CASSSLAGRQGTQYF.